Listed here are 27 T cell receptor beta chains from one sample, sequenced in a study of somatic mutations in cytotoxic T cells in rheumatoid arthritis. Data came from immunoSEQ multiplex PCR; TCRdb stores just in-frame clones and leaves some out. The table has 15,000 or so clones, 74% seen once. Sample: CD8+ T cells sorted from blood. The origin of the receptors is an adult with rheumatoid arthritis.

This chain links TRBV29-1 with TRBJ1-2; 9 nucleotides agree with TRBD1. J gave up 4 bases and V 6 bases, and 9 bases lay outside the gene matches. The germline V gene has CDR1 SQVTM and CDR2 ANQGSEA. The CDR3 is 14 residues long. In nucleotides, the CDR3 is TGCAGCGTGCCAACAGGGGGCTTTATCTATGGCTACACCTTC. Encoded protein: CSVPTGGFIYGYTF.

The chain links TRBV5-8 to TRBJ2-7; 8 positions match TRBD1. With V trimmed by 4 bases and J by 7 bases, 16 bases remained unmatched. CDR3 length: 16 amino acids. CDR1 is SGHTS and CDR2 is YDEGEE in the germline V gene. The CDR3 region is CASSLPRGPFVGEQYF. The DNA for the CDR3 is TGTGCCAGCAGCCTGCCCAGGGGGCCATTCGTGGGGGAGCAGTACTTC.

This clone was seen a few times. The chain recombines TRBV30 with TRBJ2-7; perhaps TRBD2 as D (6 bases). Trimming took 0 bases from V and 0 from J, leaving 15 bases between them. From germline, CDR1 is GTSNPN and CDR2 SVGIG (reference sequence). The CDR3 is made up of 16 amino acids. The CDR3 region is CAWSVEWDSSSYEQYF. CDR3 bases: TGTGCCTGGAGTGTAGAGTGGGACTCCAGCTCCTACGAGCAGTACTTC.

CDR3 nucleotide sequence: TGTGCCAGCAGCTTGAGCGTAAACACTGAAGCTTTCTTT. Amino acids: CASSLSVNTEAFF. V is TRBV5-6 and J is TRBJ1-1; no reliable D call. V lost 1 base and J lost 2, with 6 bases in between. Looked up from germline, CDR1 is SGHDT and CDR2 is YYEEEE. This CDR3 comprises 13 residues.

The gene calls are TRBV11-3 and TRBJ2-1; D gene uncertain. V was shortened by 2 bases and J by 5 bases, with 4 bases between the two germline ends. This CDR3 region has 12 residues. Germline V gene sequence: CDR1 SGHNT, CDR2 YENEEA. This CDR3 reads CASSLRNNEQFF. The CDR3 DNA reads TGTGCCAGCAGCTTAAGGAACAATGAGCAGTTCTTC.

The chain links TRBV27 to TRBJ2-5, with 10 nucleotides matching TRBD2. V lost 0 bases and J lost 4; bases outside the gene matches: 5. CDR1 MNHEY and CDR2 SMNVEV come from the germline V gene (reference sequence). The CDR3 runs 16 residues. This chain's CDR3 is CASSLSGASGGETQYF. The CDR3 region has the DNA TGTGCCAGCAGTTTATCTGGGGCTAGCGGGGGAGAGACCCAGTACTTC.

The sample holds a few counts of this clone. This rearrangement joins TRBV19 to TRBJ1-1; TRBD1 is a possible D gene (5 bases). CDR1 is LNHDA, CDR2 SQIVND, per germline (reference sequence). The CDR3 loop spans 14 amino acids. V gave up 5 bases and J gave up 1 base, with 11 bases separating them. The CDR3 loop reads CASSEPDTNTEAFF. CDR3 DNA: TGTGCCAGTAGTGAGCCGGACACGAACACTGAAGCTTTCTTT. Looking up the rest from reference TRBV19 and TRBJ1-1 gives the full variable domain: DGGITQSPKYLFRKEGQNVTLSCEQNLNHDAMYWYRQDPGQGLRLIYYSQIVNDFQKGDIAEGYSVSREKKESFPLTVTSAQKNPTAFYLCASSEPDTNTEAFFGQGTRLTVV.

This clone showed up just a few times. The V call is TRBV2, the J call TRBJ1-6; D remains unclear. The V gene's germline CDR1 is SNHLY and CDR2 FYNNEI. The CDR3 length is 11 residues. Trimming took 6 bases from V and 16 from J, leaving 13 bases between them. The CDR3 DNA reads TGTGCCAGCAGGGCGGGTTCTGATCTCCACTTT. Residues: CASRAGSDLHF.

The gene calls are TRBV29-1 and TRBJ1-5; D is unclear. CDR1 is SQVTM and CDR2 is ANQGSEA in the germline V gene. This CDR3 region has 13 residues. V lost 5 bases, J lost 1 base, and 9 bases lay in between. Here the CDR3 reads CSVILESNQPQHF. CDR3 DNA: TGCAGCGTTATCCTTGAAAGCAATCAGCCCCAGCATTTT. Supplemented by reference TRBV29-1 and TRBJ1-5, the full variable domain reads SAVISQKPSRDICQRGTSLTIQCQVDSQVTMMFWYRQQPGQSLTLIATANQGSEATYESGFVIDKFPISRPNLTFSTLTVSNMSPEDSSIYLCSVILESNQPQHFGDGTRLSIL.

The chain uses TRBV11-2 and TRBJ1-3; D gene unclear. V was pared by 4 bases and J by 4 bases, with 17 bases between. The CDR3 covers 16 residues. The germline V gene has CDR1 SGHAT and CDR2 FQNNGV. This CDR3 reads CASSSSPRASGNTIYF. The CDR3 region has the DNA TGTGCCAGCAGCTCCAGCCCCCGGGCATCCGGAAACACCATATATTTT.

This clone counts as medium-sized. Different DNA sequences within this sample yield the same CDR3. This chain connects TRBV4-1 to TRBJ2-1; no clear D. The germline V gene encodes CDR1 MGHRA and CDR2 YSYEKL. Trimming stripped 2 bases from V and 1 base from J, with 0 bases between. The CDR3 is 12 residues long. CDR3 in DNA: TGCGCCAGCAGCCAATCCTACAATGAGCAGTTCTTC. Protein sequence: CASSQSYNEQFF.

CDR3 sequence: CASNLAGASYEQYF. CDR3 in DNA: TGTGCCAGCAACCTAGCGGGGGCGTCCTACGAGCAGTACTTC. This chain links TRBV7-8 with TRBJ2-7; 10 bases fit TRBD2. The CDR3 spans 14 residues. The V gene's germline CDR1 is SGHVS and CDR2 FQNEAQ. The J segment lost 1 base and the V segment lost 7 bases, leaving 4 bases of the junction unmatched. The whole variable domain, remainder taken from reference TRBV7-8 and TRBJ2-7, is GAGVSQSPRYKVAKRGQDVALRCDPISGHVSLFWYQQALGQGPEFLTYFQNEAQLDKSGLPSDRFFAERPEGSVSTLKIQRTQQEDSAVYLCASNLAGASYEQYFGPGTRLTVT.

This chain links TRBV18 with TRBJ1-1; 7 nucleotides match TRBD1. Germline trimming cut 1 base from V and 1 base from J; bases unmatched to any gene: 3. The germline V gene encodes CDR1 KGHSH and CDR2 LQKENI. The CDR3 is made up of 15 amino acids. The chain's CDR3 is CASSPRAGGNTEAFF. The CDR3 nucleotides read TGTGCCAGCTCACCACGGGCAGGGGGGAACACTGAAGCTTTCTTT. The complete variable domain, with remaining parts taken from reference TRBV18 and TRBJ1-1, reads NAGVMQNPRHLVRRRGQEARLRCSPMKGHSHVYWYRQLPEEGLKFMVYLQKENIIDESGMPKERFSAEFPKEGPSILRIQQVVRGDSAAYFCASSPRAGGNTEAFFGQGTRLTVV.

The J gene is TRBJ1-4, the V gene TRBV6-5; 7 nucleotides align to TRBD1. The CDR3 runs to 16 residues. The J segment lost 7 bases and the V segment lost 3 bases, leaving 11 bases of the junction unmatched. Germline CDR1 is MNHEY and CDR2 is SVGAGI. The CDR3 sequence is CASSYRQGGLGEKLFF. CDR3 in DNA: TGTGCCAGCAGTTATAGGCAGGGGGGTTTGGGTGAAAAACTGTTTTTT.

Here the CDR3 DNA reads TGTGCCAGCAGTTTCGTTTTGGGGGCTGGATCTGGGGCCAACGTCCTGACTTTC. Residues: CASSFVLGAGSGANVLTF. The chain combines TRBV27 with TRBJ2-6, with D possibly being TRBD1 (6 bases). V lost 3 bases and J lost 1, with 16 bases in between. The length of the CDR3 is 18 residues. Germline loops: CDR1 MNHEY, CDR2 SMNVEV (reference sequence).

This rearrangement joins TRBV27 to TRBJ2-7, with TRBD1 as a possible D gene (6 bases). Germline-derived CDR1 and CDR2 are MNHEY and SMNVEV (reference sequence). Deletions cut 6 bases from V and 1 base from J, with 13 bases between. The CDR3 contains 14 residues. The CDR3 reads CASRDRDTSYEQYF. In DNA form, the CDR3 reads TGTGCCAGCAGGGACCGGGACACATCCTACGAGCAGTACTTC.

V is TRBV6-1 and J is TRBJ1-1; TRBD1 might be the D (5 bases). The germline V and J ends were trimmed by 4 bases and 6 bases, with 9 bases remaining between them. Germline V gives CDR1 MNHNS, CDR2 SASEGT. The CDR3 length is 12 residues. CDR3 nucleotide sequence: TGTGCCAGCAGTGCAGGGTGGGCTGAAGCTTTCTTT. As protein: CASSAGWAEAFF.

V and J are TRBV15 and TRBJ2-3; TRBD2 agrees at 12 bases. V trimming: 0 bases; J trimming: 6 bases; junction bases outside the gene matches: 1. The CDR3 length is 15 residues. Germline values: CDR1 LNHNV, CDR2 YYDKDF (reference sequence). The CDR3 DNA follows: TGTGCCACCAGCAGAGAAACTAGCGGGGGGGATACGCAGTATTTT. Residues: CATSRETSGGDTQYF.

This clone ranks as medium-sized. This chain links TRBV9 with TRBJ1-1; 8 nucleotides match TRBD1. Germline CDR1 and CDR2: SGDLS and YYNGEE. This CDR3 has 15 amino acids. The J segment lost 3 bases and the V segment lost 3 bases, leaving 7 bases of the junction unmatched. CDR3 loop: CASSAPTGEDTEAFF. The DNA for the CDR3 is TGTGCCAGCAGCGCACCGACAGGGGAGGACACTGAAGCTTTCTTT. Supplemented by reference TRBV9 and TRBJ1-1, the full variable domain reads DSGVTQTPKHLITATGQRVTLRCSPRSGDLSVYWYQQSLDQGLQFLIQYYNGEERAKGNILERFSAQQFPDLHSELNLSSLELGDSALYFCASSAPTGEDTEAFFGQGTRLTVV.

A few counts support this clone. The V and J genes are TRBV28 and TRBJ1-4; D perhaps matches TRBD1 (6 bases). The CDR3 length is 14 residues. Germline CDR1 MDHEN, CDR2 SYDVKM. V lost 6 bases and J 7 bases, leaving 15 bases between the germline ends. CDR3 in amino acids: CASSSPNRAEKLFF. The CDR3 bases are TGTGCCAGCAGCTCCCCAAACAGGGCTGAAAAACTGTTTTTT.

The J gene is TRBJ1-2, the V gene TRBV2; D ambiguous. The length of the CDR3 is 13 residues. Germline assignment: CDR1 SNHLY and CDR2 FYNNEI. V shed 3 bases and J shed 8 bases, with 13 bases lying between them. CDR3 coding DNA: TGTGCCAGCAGTGAGGCGAGTTCTGGGGGCTACACCTTC. This codes for CASSEASSGGYTF. The full variable domain, completed using reference TRBV2 and TRBJ1-2, is EPEVTQTPSHQVTQMGQEVILRCVPISNHLYFYWYRQILGQKVEFLVSFYNNEISEKSEIFDDQFSVERPDGSNFTLKIRSTKLEDSAMYFCASSEASSGGYTFGSGTRLTVV.

This chain uses TRBV28 with TRBJ1-5, with 8 positions matching TRBD1. This CDR3 region has 13 residues. Germline assignment: CDR1 MDHEN and CDR2 SYDVKM. J lost 4 bases, V lost 11 bases, and 7 bases had no gene match. CDR3 region: CAGQGSPNQPQHF. The CDR3, as DNA: TGTGCCGGACAGGGCTCCCCAAATCAGCCCCAGCATTTT.

The chain employs TRBV6-1 and TRBJ2-7; 12 bases align to TRBD1. The trim removed 1 base at V and 5 bases at J, leaving 6 bases unmatched. This CDR3 is 16 amino acids long. Per germline, CDR1 MNHNS and CDR2 SASEGT. CDR3 sequence: CASSEGWGQGAHEQYF. The CDR3 DNA reads as TGTGCCAGCAGTGAAGGTTGGGGACAGGGGGCGCACGAGCAGTACTTC.

This chain connects TRBV13 to TRBJ1-2, with a weak D call TRBD1 (6 bases). The V and J ends lost 4 bases and 4 bases respectively, with 16 bases between them. Germline V gene sequence: CDR1 PRHDT, CDR2 FYEKMQ (reference sequence). CDR3 length equals 15 residues. CDR3: CASSSISQGSYGYTF. CDR3 nucleotides: TGTGCCAGCAGCTCGATTTCACAGGGCAGCTATGGCTACACCTTC.

A note on this clone: Additional DNA sequences in this sample encode the identical CDR3. This chain joins TRBV4-1 and TRBJ2-1; 11 bases agree with TRBD2. CDR1 and CDR2 from the germline V gene are MGHRA and YSYEKL. V lost 0 bases to trimming and J lost 3 bases; unmatched junction nucleotides: 1. The length of the CDR3 is 16 residues. CDR3 coding DNA: TGCGCCAGCAGCCAAGAAGGGACTAGCGGCTACAATGAGCAGTTCTTC. Translating it yields CASSQEGTSGYNEQFF.

The V call is TRBV9, the J call TRBJ1-1, with a possible D match to TRBD1 (6 bases). Trimming removed 4 bases at V and 4 bases at J, with 23 bases between. CDR1 is SGDLS, CDR2 YYNGEE, per germline. The CDR3 is made up of 17 amino acids. The CDR3 region is CASSSHVGAALGTEAFF. DNA of the CDR3: TGTGCCAGCAGCTCCCACGTGGGGGCCGCTTTGGGCACTGAAGCTTTCTTT.

This clone showed up just a few times. This rearrangement joins TRBV19 to TRBJ1-2, with D uncertain. CDR1 is LNHDA and CDR2 is SQIVND in the germline V gene (reference sequence). The CDR3 consists of 12 residues. V was clipped by 5 bases and J by 5 bases, with 9 bases between them. The CDR3 region is CASSAPGYGYTF. Written as DNA, the CDR3 is TGTGCCAGTAGTGCACCAGGATATGGCTACACCTTC.